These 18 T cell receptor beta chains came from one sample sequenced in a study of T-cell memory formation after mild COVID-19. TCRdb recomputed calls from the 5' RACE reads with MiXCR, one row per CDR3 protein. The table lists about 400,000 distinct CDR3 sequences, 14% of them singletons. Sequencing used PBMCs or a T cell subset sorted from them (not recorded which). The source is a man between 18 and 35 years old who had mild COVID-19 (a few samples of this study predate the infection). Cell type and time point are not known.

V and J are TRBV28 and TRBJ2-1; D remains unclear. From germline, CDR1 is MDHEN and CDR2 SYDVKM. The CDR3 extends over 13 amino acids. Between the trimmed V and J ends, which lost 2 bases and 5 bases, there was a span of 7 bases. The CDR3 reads CASSLESHNEQFF. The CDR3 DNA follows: TGTGCCAGCAGTTTAGAGTCTCACAATGAGCAGTTCTTC.

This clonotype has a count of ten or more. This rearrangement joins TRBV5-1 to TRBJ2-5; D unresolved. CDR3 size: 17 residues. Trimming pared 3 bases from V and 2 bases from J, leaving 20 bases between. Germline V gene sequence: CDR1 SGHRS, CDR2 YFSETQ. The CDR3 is CASSSRPAEGYQETQYF. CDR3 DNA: TGCGCCAGCAGCTCCCGGCCCGCGGAAGGATATCAAGAGACCCAGTACTTC.

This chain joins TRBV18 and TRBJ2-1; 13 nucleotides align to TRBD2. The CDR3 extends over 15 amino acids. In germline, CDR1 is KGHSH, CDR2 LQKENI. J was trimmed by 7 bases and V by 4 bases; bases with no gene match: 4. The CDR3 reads CASSQTSGGTNEQFF. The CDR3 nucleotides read TGTGCCAGCTCACAGACTAGCGGGGGGACTAATGAGCAGTTCTTC.

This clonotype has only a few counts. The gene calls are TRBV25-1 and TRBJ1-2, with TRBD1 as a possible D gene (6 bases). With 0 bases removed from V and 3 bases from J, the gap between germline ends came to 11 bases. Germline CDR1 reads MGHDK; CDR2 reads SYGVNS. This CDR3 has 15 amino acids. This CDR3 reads CASSEYAGAYYGYTF. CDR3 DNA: TGTGCCAGCAGTGAATATGCGGGGGCGTACTATGGCTACACCTTC.

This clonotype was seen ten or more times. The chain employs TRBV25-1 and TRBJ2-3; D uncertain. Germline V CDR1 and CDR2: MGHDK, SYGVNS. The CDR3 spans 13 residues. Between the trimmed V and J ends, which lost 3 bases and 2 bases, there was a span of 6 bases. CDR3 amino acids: CASSEHYTDTQYF. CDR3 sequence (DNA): TGTGCCAGCAGTGAGCACTACACAGATACGCAGTATTTT. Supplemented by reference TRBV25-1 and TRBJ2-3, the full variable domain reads EADIYQTPRYLVIGTGKKITLECSQTMGHDKMYWYQQDPGMELHLIHYSYGVNSTEKGDLSSESTVSRIRTEHFPLTLESARPSHTSQYLCASSEHYTDTQYFGPGTRLTVL.

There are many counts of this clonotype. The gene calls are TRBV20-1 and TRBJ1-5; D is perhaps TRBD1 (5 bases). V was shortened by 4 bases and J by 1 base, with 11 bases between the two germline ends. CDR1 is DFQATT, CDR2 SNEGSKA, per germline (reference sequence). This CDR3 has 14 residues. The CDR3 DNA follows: TGCAGTGCTACCTCGGGGGGGAGCAATCAGCCCCAGCATTTT. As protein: CSATSGGSNQPQHF.

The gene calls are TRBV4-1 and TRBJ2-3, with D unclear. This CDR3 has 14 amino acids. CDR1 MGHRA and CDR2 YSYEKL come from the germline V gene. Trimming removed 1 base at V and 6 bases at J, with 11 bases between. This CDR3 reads CASSQGGSVDTQYF. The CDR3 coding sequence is TGCGCCAGCAGCCAAGGTGGATCTGTGGATACGCAGTATTTT.

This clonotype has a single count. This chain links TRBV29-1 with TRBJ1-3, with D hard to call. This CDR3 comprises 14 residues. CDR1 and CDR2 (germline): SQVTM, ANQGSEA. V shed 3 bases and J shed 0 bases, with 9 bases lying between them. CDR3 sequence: CSVDLGISGNTIYF. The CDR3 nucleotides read TGCAGCGTTGATCTGGGGATCTCTGGAAACACCATATATTTT.

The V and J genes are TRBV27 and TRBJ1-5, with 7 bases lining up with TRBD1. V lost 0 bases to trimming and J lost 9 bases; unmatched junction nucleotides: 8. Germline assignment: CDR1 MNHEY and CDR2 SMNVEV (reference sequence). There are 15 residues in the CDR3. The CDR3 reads CASSLSSTGRRPQHF. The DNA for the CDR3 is TGTGCCAGCAGTTTATCGTCGACAGGGCGCCGGCCCCAGCATTTT.

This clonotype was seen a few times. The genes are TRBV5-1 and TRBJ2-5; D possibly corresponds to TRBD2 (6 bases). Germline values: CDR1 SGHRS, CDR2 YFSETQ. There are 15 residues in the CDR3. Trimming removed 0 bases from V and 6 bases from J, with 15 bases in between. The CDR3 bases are TGCGCCAGCAGCTTGGGAGGCTGGCGGGGAAAGACCCAGTACTTC. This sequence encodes CASSLGGWRGKTQYF. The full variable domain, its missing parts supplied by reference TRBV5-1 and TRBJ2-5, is KAGVTQTPRYLIKTRGQQVTLSCSPISGHRSVSWYQQTPGQGLQFLFEYFSETQRNKGNFPGRFSGRQFSNSRSEMNVSTLELGDSALYLCASSLGGWRGKTQYFGPGTRLLVL.

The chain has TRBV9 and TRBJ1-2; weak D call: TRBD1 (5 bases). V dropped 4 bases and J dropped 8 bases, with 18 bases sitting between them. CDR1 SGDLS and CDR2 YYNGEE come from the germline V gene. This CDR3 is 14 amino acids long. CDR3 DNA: TGTGCCAGCAGCTCCCCGGGACTTTCCGGGGGCTACACCTTC. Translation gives CASSSPGLSGGYTF.

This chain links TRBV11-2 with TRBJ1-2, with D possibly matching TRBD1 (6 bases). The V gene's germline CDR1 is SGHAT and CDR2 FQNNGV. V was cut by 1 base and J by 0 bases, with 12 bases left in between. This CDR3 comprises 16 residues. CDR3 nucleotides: TGTGCCAGCAGCTTAGGCCCACAGGGAGCTAACTATGGCTACACCTTC. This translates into CASSLGPQGANYGYTF. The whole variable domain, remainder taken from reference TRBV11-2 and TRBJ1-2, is EAGVAQSPRYKIIEKRQSVAFWCNPISGHATLYWYQQILGQGPKLLIQFQNNGVVDDSQLPKDRFSAERLKGVDSTLKIQPAKLEDSAVYLCASSLGPQGANYGYTFGSGTRLTVV.

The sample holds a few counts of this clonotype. CDR3 sequence reads: CSVSPPEAGGEAFF. CDR3 coding DNA: TGCAGCGTTAGTCCTCCCGAGGCAGGGGGGGAAGCTTTCTTT. V usage is TRBV29-1 and J usage is TRBJ1-1; 7 nucleotides agree with TRBD1. The CDR3 has 14 residues. CDR1 SQVTM and CDR2 ANQGSEA come from the germline V gene. J lost 8 bases, V lost 5 bases, and 14 bases had no gene match.

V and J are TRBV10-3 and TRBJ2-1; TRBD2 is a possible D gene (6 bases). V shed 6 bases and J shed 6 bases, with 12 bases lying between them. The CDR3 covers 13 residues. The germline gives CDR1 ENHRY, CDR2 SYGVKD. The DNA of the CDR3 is TGTGCCATCAGGGGAGGCCGCCTCAATGAGCAGTTCTTC. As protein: CAIRGGRLNEQFF.

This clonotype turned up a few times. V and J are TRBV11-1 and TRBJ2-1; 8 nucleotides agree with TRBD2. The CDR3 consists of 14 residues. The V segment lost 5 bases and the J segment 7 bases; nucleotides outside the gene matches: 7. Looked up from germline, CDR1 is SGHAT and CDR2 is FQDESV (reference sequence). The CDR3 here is CASSVSGTSNEQFF. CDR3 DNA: TGTGCCAGCAGCGTCTCCGGGACTAGTAATGAGCAGTTCTTC.

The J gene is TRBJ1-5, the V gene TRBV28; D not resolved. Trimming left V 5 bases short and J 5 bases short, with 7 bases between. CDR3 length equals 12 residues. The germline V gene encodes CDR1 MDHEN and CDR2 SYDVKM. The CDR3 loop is CASSVQDQPQHF. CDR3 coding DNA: TGTGCCAGCAGTGTGCAAGATCAGCCCCAGCATTTT.

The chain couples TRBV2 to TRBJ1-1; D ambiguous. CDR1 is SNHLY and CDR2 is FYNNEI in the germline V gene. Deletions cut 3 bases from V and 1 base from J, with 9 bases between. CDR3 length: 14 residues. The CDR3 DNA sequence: TGTGCCAGCAGTGAGAGGACGGAGAACACTGAAGCTTTCTTT. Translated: CASSERTENTEAFF. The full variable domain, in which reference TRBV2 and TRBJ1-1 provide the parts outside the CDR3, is EPEVTQTPSHQVTQMGQEVILRCVPISNHLYFYWYRQILGQKVEFLVSFYNNEISEKSEIFDDQFSVERPDGSNFTLKIRSTKLEDSAMYFCASSERTENTEAFFGQGTRLTVV.

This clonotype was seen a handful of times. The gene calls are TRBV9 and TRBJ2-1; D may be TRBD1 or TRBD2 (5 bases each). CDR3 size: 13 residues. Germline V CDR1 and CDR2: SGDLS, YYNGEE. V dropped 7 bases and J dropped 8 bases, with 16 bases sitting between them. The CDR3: CASGDYRGHEQFF. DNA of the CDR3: TGTGCCAGCGGCGACTACCGGGGACATGAGCAGTTCTTC.